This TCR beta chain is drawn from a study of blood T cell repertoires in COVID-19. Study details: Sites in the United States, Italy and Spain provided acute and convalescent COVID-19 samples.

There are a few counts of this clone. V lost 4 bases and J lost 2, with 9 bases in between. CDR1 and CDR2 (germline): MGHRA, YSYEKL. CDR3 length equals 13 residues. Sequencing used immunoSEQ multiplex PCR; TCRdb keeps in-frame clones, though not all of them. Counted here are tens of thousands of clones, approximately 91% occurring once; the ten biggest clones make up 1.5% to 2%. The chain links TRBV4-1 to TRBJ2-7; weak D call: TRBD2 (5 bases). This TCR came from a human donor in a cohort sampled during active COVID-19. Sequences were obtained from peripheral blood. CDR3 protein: CASSPSGTYEQYF. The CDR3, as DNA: TGCGCCAGCAGCCCATCGGGGACCTACGAGCAGTACTTC.